What follows are 20 T cell receptor beta chains derived from one specimen sequenced in a study of blood T cell repertoires in COVID-19. Here immunoSEQ multiplex PCR was the method, and the copy in TCRdb shows in-frame clones only, minus some. This sample yields roughly 220,000 clones, of which around 82% are seen a single time; 5.5% to 7% belongs to the top ten. What was sequenced was peripheral blood. The origin of the receptors is a woman in her 70s with acute or convalescent COVID-19.

This chain connects TRBV11-2 to TRBJ2-1; 13 positions agree with TRBD2. Trimming at V came to 1 base and at J to 4 bases, leaving 4 bases not matched to a gene. CDR1 SGHAT and CDR2 FQNNGV come from the germline V gene. The CDR3 totals 17 residues. The CDR3 sequence is CASSLGGLAGAYNEQFF. In DNA, the CDR3 is TGTGCCAGCAGCTTAGGCGGACTAGCGGGAGCTTACAATGAGCAGTTCTTC.

The chain joins TRBV9 to TRBJ2-2; the D gene is possibly TRBD2 (6 bases). V was trimmed by 0 bases and J by 4 bases, leaving 13 bases between them. CDR1 is SGDLS and CDR2 is YYNGEE in the germline V gene. This CDR3 is 16 amino acids long. CDR3 region: CASSVVAGRPTGELFF. CDR3 bases: TGTGCCAGCAGCGTAGTAGCAGGGAGGCCCACCGGGGAGCTGTTTTTT.

This chain joins TRBV28 and TRBJ1-3, with 7 nucleotides matching TRBD1. Germline loops: CDR1 MDHEN, CDR2 SYDVKM. CDR3 length: 17 amino acids. V lost 2 bases and J lost 7; bases outside the gene matches: 14. The CDR3 nucleotides are TGTGCCAGCAGTTTACAACGGGACAGCTCGGGGAGGAACACCATATATTTT. Protein: CASSLQRDSSGRNTIYF. Variable domain in full (rest from reference TRBV28 and TRBJ1-3): DVKVTQSSRYLVKRTGEKVFLECVQDMDHENMFWYRQDPGLGLRLIYFSYDVKMKEKGDIPEGYSVSREKKERFSLILESASTNQTSMYLCASSLQRDSSGRNTIYFGEGSWLTVV.

V is TRBV2 and J is TRBJ2-3, with 7 bases that match TRBD2. The ends lost 1 base at V and 2 bases at J; junction bases unmatched: 12. The CDR3 is 18 amino acids. The germline V gene encodes CDR1 SNHLY and CDR2 FYNNEI. In DNA, the CDR3 is TGTGCCAGCAGTGAAGACCACCCCCTAGCGGCTAACACAGATACGCAGTATTTT. Its translation: CASSEDHPLAANTDTQYF.

V usage is TRBV9 and J usage is TRBJ2-3; tentative D call: TRBD1 (6 bases). The CDR3 loop spans 14 amino acids. Trimming pared 4 bases from V and 4 bases from J, leaving 13 bases between. The germline V gene encodes CDR1 SGDLS and CDR2 YYNGEE. In nucleotides, the CDR3 is TGTGCCAGCAGCCCCCGGACAGTGGCAGATACGCAGTATTTT. It translates to CASSPRTVADTQYF.

This chain connects TRBV7-9 to TRBJ1-2, with no clear D. Deletions cut 1 base from V and 7 bases from J, with 16 bases between. The CDR3 contains 15 residues. Germline-derived CDR1 and CDR2 are SEHNR and FQNEAQ (reference sequence). The CDR3 region has the DNA TGTGCCAGCAGCTTAGATGTCGAGGGTCGAGGTGGCTACACCTTC. Translated, it gives CASSLDVEGRGGYTF.

The gene calls are TRBV28 and TRBJ1-1; 10 bases fit TRBD1. The CDR3 is 15 amino acids. Looked up from germline, CDR1 is MDHEN and CDR2 is SYDVKM. The V segment lost 0 bases and the J segment 3 bases; nucleotides outside the gene matches: 1. CDR3 loop: CASSLWTGGDTEAFF. Here the CDR3 DNA reads TGTGCCAGCAGTTTATGGACAGGGGGCGACACTGAAGCTTTCTTT.

The rearrangement links TRBV6-1 to TRBJ1-2; 12 bases match TRBD1. CDR3 length equals 18 residues. Germline V CDR1 and CDR2: MNHNS, SASEGT. The J segment lost 4 bases and the V segment lost 1 base, leaving 10 bases of the junction unmatched. The chain's CDR3 is CASSEGGTGGAVIYGYTF. As DNA, the CDR3 is TGTGCCAGCAGTGAAGGGGGGACAGGGGGCGCCGTAATCTATGGCTACACCTTC.

V is TRBV5-8 and J is TRBJ1-1; 8 bases map to TRBD1. Germline trimming cut 1 base from V and 0 bases from J; bases unmatched to any gene: 5. CDR1 and CDR2 from the germline V gene are SGHTS and YDEGEE. The CDR3 is made up of 16 amino acids. The CDR3 bases are TGTGCCAGCAGCTTGCGGACAGGGCGATTGAACACTGAAGCTTTCTTT. This translates into CASSLRTGRLNTEAFF. The whole variable domain, remainder taken from reference TRBV5-8 and TRBJ1-1, is EAGVTQSPTHLIKTRGQQATLRCSPISGHTSVYWYQQALGLGLQFLLWYDEGEERNRGNFPPRFSGRQFPNYSSELNVNALELEDSALYLCASSLRTGRLNTEAFFGQGTRLTVV.

The V and J genes are TRBV5-5 and TRBJ1-5; 10 bases line up with TRBD1. CDR3 length equals 17 residues. Trimming cost V 0 bases and J 2 bases; bases outside gene matches: 5. Looked up from germline, CDR1 is SGHKS and CDR2 is YYEKEE (reference sequence). Written as DNA, the CDR3 is TGTGCCAGCAGCTTGGGACAGGGGGCAGGGGGCAATCAGCCCCAGCATTTT. It translates to CASSLGQGAGGNQPQHF.

The V and J genes are TRBV10-3 and TRBJ1-1, with 7 bases that match TRBD1. Trimming at V came to 4 bases and at J to 11 bases, leaving 13 bases not matched to a gene. Germline-derived CDR1 and CDR2 are ENHRY and SYGVKD. The CDR3 length is 14 residues. The CDR3 reads CAISGEGASAGAFF. DNA for the CDR3: TGTGCCATCAGTGGAGAGGGGGCGAGCGCGGGGGCTTTCTTT.

The chain couples TRBV7-8 to TRBJ1-1; 7 positions match TRBD1. From germline, CDR1 is SGHVS and CDR2 FQNEAQ. This CDR3 spans 14 amino acids. V gave up 8 bases and J gave up 5 bases; unmatched junction bases: 11. The CDR3 spells CASLPPQGVTEAFF. The CDR3 nucleotides read TGTGCCAGCCTCCCGCCCCAGGGGGTTACTGAAGCTTTCTTT.

The chain links TRBV2 to TRBJ1-6, with no clear D. With 5 bases removed from V and 5 bases from J, the gap between germline ends came to 4 bases. The CDR3 contains 12 residues. Per the germline V gene, CDR1 is SNHLY and CDR2 is FYNNEI. The CDR3 nucleotides are TGTGCCAGCAGTTTAAATAATTCACCCCTCCACTTT. It is translated as CASSLNNSPLHF.

V gene TRBV5-1 combines with J gene TRBJ1-1; possibly TRBD1 for D (6 bases). This CDR3 contains 16 residues. V was shortened by 1 base and J by 2 bases, with 15 bases between the two germline ends. From germline, CDR1 is SGHRS and CDR2 YFSETQ. CDR3 sequence (DNA): TGCGCCAGCAGCTTGAGTGGACAGACAAGTAACACTGAAGCTTTCTTT. Translated: CASSLSGQTSNTEAFF. Together with reference TRBV5-1 and TRBJ1-1, the CDR3 gives the full variable domain: KAGVTQTPRYLIKTRGQQVTLSCSPISGHRSVSWYQQTPGQGLQFLFEYFSETQRNKGNFPGRFSGRQFSNSRSEMNVSTLELGDSALYLCASSLSGQTSNTEAFFGQGTRLTVV.

The chain recombines TRBV14 with TRBJ2-5; TRBD2 agrees at 8 bases. Germline CDR1 is SGHDN and CDR2 is FVKESK. The CDR3 is 16 residues long. With V trimmed by 4 bases and J by 4 bases, 11 bases remained unmatched. CDR3 DNA sequence: TGTGCCAGCAGCCCGACATGGGCGGGAGGATCAGAGACCCAGTACTTC. Translation gives CASSPTWAGGSETQYF.

Concerning this clone: Other DNA sequences in this specimen translate into the identical CDR3. The J gene is TRBJ2-7, the V gene TRBV19, with TRBD1 identical over 8 bases. Germline CDR1 is LNHDA and CDR2 is SQIVND (reference sequence). The CDR3 covers 13 residues. V lost 2 bases to trimming and J lost 3 bases; unmatched junction nucleotides: 0. CDR3 sequence reads: CASSITGGYEQYF. The CDR3 DNA reads as TGTGCCAGTAGTATAACAGGGGGCTACGAGCAGTACTTC. Full variable domain (outside the CDR3, taken from reference TRBV19 and TRBJ2-7): DGGITQSPKYLFRKEGQNVTLSCEQNLNHDAMYWYRQDPGQGLRLIYYSQIVNDFQKGDIAEGYSVSREKKESFPLTVTSAQKNPTAFYLCASSITGGYEQYFGPGTRLTVT.

Worth noting for this clone: This sample includes further DNA sequences coding for the same CDR3. This chain connects TRBV28 to TRBJ2-7; D perhaps matches TRBD1 (5 bases). Trimming pared 3 bases from V and 2 bases from J, leaving 11 bases between. The CDR3 sequence is 14 residues long. The germline V gene encodes CDR1 MDHEN and CDR2 SYDVKM. The CDR3 spells CASSLTRVPYEQYF. DNA for the CDR3: TGTGCCAGCAGTTTGACCAGGGTCCCCTACGAGCAGTACTTC.

This clone was seen just once. This chain joins TRBV19 and TRBJ1-2; D possibly corresponds to TRBD1 (6 bases). Trimming cost V 3 bases and J 5 bases, with 16 bases left between them. Germline CDR1 LNHDA, CDR2 SQIVND (reference sequence). This CDR3 spans 15 amino acids. This CDR3 is CASSIIPGQLYGYTF. CDR3 bases: TGTGCCAGTAGTATCATACCGGGACAACTTTATGGCTACACCTTC.

This clone turned up a few times. The chain carries TRBV21-1 and TRBJ1-1; the DNA was not compared with TRBD1, the D call given in the table. TRBV21-1 is noted as a pseudogene. The CDR3 spans 14 residues. CDR3 residues: CASSSRGLNTEAFF. CDR3 nucleotide sequence: TGTGCCAGCAGCAGTAGGGGTCTGAACACTGAAGCTTTCTTT.

This clone was seen a few times. The chain carries TRBV3-1 (or the pseudogene TRBV3-2) and TRBJ2-7; TRBD1 might be the D (6 bases). Trimming stripped 3 bases from V and 10 bases from J, with 13 bases between. The CDR3 consists of 12 residues. The germline CDR1 and CDR2 sequences are LGHDT and YNNKEL (reference sequence). The CDR3 protein is CASSQQGNNQYF. The CDR3 nucleotides read TGTGCCAGCAGCCAGCAGGGGAACAACCAGTACTTC.